This is a list of T cell receptor beta chains from one sample in a study of radiotherapy plus CTLA-4 blockade in lung cancer. TCRdb's copy holds only in-frame clones and misses some; the assay was immunoSEQ multiplex PCR. The table includes tens of thousands of clones, 60% to 80% detected once. This specimen was peripheral blood, taken from a patient treated with radiotherapy plus ipilimumab. The receptors originated from a human donor with non-small cell lung cancer whose response to radiotherapy plus ipilimumab could not be evaluated. Both conserved end residues are part of each CDR3. D genes are given only for firm matches. Clone size, where shown, is once, few, many, or a class for clones that have expanded.

V,J,size,D,DNA,CDR3
TRBV9,TRBJ1-1,NA,NA,TGTGCCAGCAGCGTGGACAGCGCTGAAGCTTTCTTT,CASSVDSAEAFF
TRBV7-3,TRBJ1-1,NA,TRBD1,TGTGCCAGCAGCTTTCAGGGACAGGGGACTGAAGCTTTCTTT,CASSFQGQGTEAFF
TRBV6-5,TRBJ1-1,NA,NA,TGTGCCAGCAGTTACCTCGTGGAGGGAGGAACTGAAGCTTTCTTT,CASSYLVEGGTEAFF
TRBV5-4,TRBJ2-1,NA,TRBD2,TGTGCCGCAAGGGAGGGGACTAGCGGGTACAATGAGCAGTTCTTC,CAAREGTSGYNEQFF
TRBV7-2,TRBJ1-1,NA,NA,TGTGCCAGCAGCATACAGGGCAGAGGTACTGAAGCTTTCTTT,CASSIQGRGTEAFF
TRBV5-4,TRBJ1-1,NA,NA,TGTGCCAGCAGCTCTCAAAATACAGAGAACACTGAAGCTTTCTTT,CASSSQNTENTEAFF
TRBV12-5,TRBJ1-2,NA,TRBD1,TGTGCTAGTGGTTTGGTACCGGGCTTTGGGACAGGGTTTGCTAACTATGGCTACACCTTC,CASGLVPGFGTGFANYGYTF
TRBV5-8,TRBJ2-4,few,NA,TGTGCCAGCAGCGGCCGGGGGACAGCGAAAAACATTCAGTACTTC,CASSGRGTAKNIQYF
TRBV19,TRBJ2-7,NA,TRBD2,TGTGCCAGTAGTATTTCTCTAGCGGGAGTCAGCGAGCAGTACTTC,CASSISLAGVSEQYF
TRBV4-1,TRBJ2-7,NA,NA,TGCGCCAGCAGCGTCCCCTACCGAACCTACGAGCAGTACTTC,CASSVPYRTYEQYF
TRBV7-2,TRBJ1-6,NA,NA,TGTGCCAGCACCGGCTCCTATAATTCACCCCTCCACTTT,CASTGSYNSPLHF
TRBV7-6,TRBJ1-2,NA,TRBD1,TGTGCCAGCAGCTCCTCGGACAGGGCCTATGGCTACACCTTC,CASSSSDRAYGYTF
TRBV6-5,TRBJ1-5,NA,NA,TGTGCCAGCAGTTATACCAACTTCAATCAGCCCCAGCATTTT,CASSYTNFNQPQHF
TRBV5-4,TRBJ1-2,few,TRBD1,TGTGCCAGCAGCAGCGCGGGACAGGGGCCGGATGGCTACACCTTC,CASSSAGQGPDGYTF
TRBV18,TRBJ1-3,NA,NA,TGTGCCAGCTCACCAAACGAGGCATCGTCTGGAAACACCATATATTTT,CASSPNEASSGNTIYF
TRBV28,TRBJ2-3,few,NA,TGTGCCAGCAGTTTGGGCACCCAAATAGATACGCAGTATTTT,CASSLGTQIDTQYF
TRBV7-9,TRBJ1-1,NA,TRBD1,TGTGCCAGCAGCTTTTCCCCGGGACAGGGGAGGTTGGGCACTGAAGCTTTCTTT,CASSFSPGQGRLGTEAFF
TRBV20-1,TRBJ2-1,few,NA,TGCAGTGCTTTTCAGGGCGTGGAGCAGTTCTTC,CSAFQGVEQFF
TRBV11-2,TRBJ1-1,NA,TRBD1,TGTGCCAGCAGCTTAGATCGGGACAGGGGCACCGTGAACACTGAAGCTTTCTTT,CASSLDRDRGTVNTEAFF
TRBV5-6,TRBJ2-7,NA,TRBD1,TGTGCCAGCAGCTCGACCGGGACAGGTATTTCCTACGAGCAGTACTTC,CASSSTGTGISYEQYF
TRBV4-2,TRBJ1-6,NA,NA,TGTGCCAGCAGCCAAGAGGGGGCCAGGTCACCCCTCCACTTT,CASSQEGARSPLHF
TRBV4-3,TRBJ1-4,few,TRBD1,TGCGCCAGCTACGAGATTAGGACAGGAGATAATGAAAAACTGTTTTTT,CASYEIRTGDNEKLFF
TRBV30,TRBJ1-5,NA,NA,TGTGCCTGGGGGAGGGGGATGGGTCAGCCCCAGCATTTT,CAWGRGMGQPQHF
TRBV15,TRBJ2-2,NA,TRBD2,TGTGCCACCCATGGGCTACGGGAGGGCCAAACCGGGGAGCTGTTTTTT,CATHGLREGQTGELFF
TRBV28,TRBJ2-7,few,TRBD2,TGTGCCAGCAGTACTAGCGGGAGGACCTACGAGCAGTACTTC,CASSTSGRTYEQYF
TRBV7-8,TRBJ1-2,NA,NA,TGTGCCAGCAGCTTAGGGGCAGGCCGAATTCCCTTTGGCTACACCTTC,CASSLGAGRIPFGYTF
TRBV2,TRBJ2-7,NA,NA,TGTGCCAGCAGTGAACGGGATTTCCCCAGATCCTACGAGCAGTACTTC,CASSERDFPRSYEQYF
TRBV7-2,TRBJ1-2,NA,TRBD1,TGTGCCAGCAGCACCACCGGGACAGGGACCTATGGCTACACCTTC,CASSTTGTGTYGYTF
TRBV13,TRBJ1-2,NA,NA,TGTGCCAGCAGCTTAGGATCGGGCGGGAACTATGGCTACACCTTC,CASSLGSGGNYGYTF
TRBV5-1,TRBJ2-7,NA,TRBD2,TGCGCCAGCAGCCCGATGCCTCTGGGGGACTACGGGCAGTACTTC,CASSPMPLGDYGQYF
TRBV27,TRBJ2-1,NA,NA,TGTGCCACGGGACAATCCTACAATGAGCAGTTCTTC,CATGQSYNEQFF
TRBV19,TRBJ2-3,NA,NA,TGTGCCAGTAGTGGGAGTTCAGATACGCAGTATTTT,CASSGSSDTQYF
TRBV7-9,TRBJ2-1,NA,NA,TGTGCCAGCAGCCTGGTCGAAGCGAGTAATGAGCAGTTCTTC,CASSLVEASNEQFF
TRBV29-1,TRBJ2-7,NA,NA,TGCAGCGTCATACTGTTGCGAAACCCCTACGAGCAGTACTTC,CSVILLRNPYEQYF
TRBV18,TRBJ2-1,NA,TRBD2,TGTGCCAGCTCACCACCGCTAGCGGGAGACAATGAGCAGTTCTTC,CASSPPLAGDNEQFF
TRBV9,TRBJ2-5,NA,TRBD2,TGTGCCAGCAGCGTACCAGCGGGAGGCGGAGAGACCCAGTACTTC,CASSVPAGGGETQYF
TRBV5-1,TRBJ2-3,few,TRBD1,TGCGCCAGCAGCGTTGGACAGGGGTCCACAGATACGCAGTATTTT,CASSVGQGSTDTQYF
TRBV5-4,TRBJ1-5,NA,TRBD1,TGTGCCAGCAGCGGACAGGGGGCGATCGGGCAGCCCCAGCATTTT,CASSGQGAIGQPQHF
TRBV30,TRBJ1-4,NA,TRBD1,TGTGCCTGGAGGAAACAGGGGGCAGGTGAAAAACTGTTTTTT,CAWRKQGAGEKLFF
TRBV11-2,TRBJ2-1,NA,TRBD1,TGTGCCAGCAGCTTACGGACAGGGTACAATGAGCAGTTCTTC,CASSLRTGYNEQFF
TRBV4-3,TRBJ2-5,NA,TRBD2,TGCGCCAGCAGCCAGAACCCAGCGGGAGTGGGAGAGACCCAGTACTTC,CASSQNPAGVGETQYF
TRBV4-3,TRBJ2-1,NA,TRBD2,TGCGCCAGCAGCCAAGAGGGACTAGGTAATTACAATGAGCAGTTCTTC,CASSQEGLGNYNEQFF
TRBV7-9,TRBJ2-7,NA,NA,TGTGCCAGCAGCTCTAAGAACTACGAGCAGTACTTC,CASSSKNYEQYF
TRBV29-1,TRBJ2-5,NA,NA,TGCAGCGTTGCCCGGACGGGGGAGACCCAGTACTTC,CSVARTGETQYF
TRBV28,TRBJ1-5,NA,TRBD1,TGTGCCAGCAGTTCCCTGACAGGGGTTAGCAACCAGCCCCAGCATTTT,CASSSLTGVSNQPQHF
TRBV19,TRBJ2-1,NA,NA,TGTGCCAGTAGTATGGACACCACCGAAAGTGTGTTCTTC,CASSMDTTESVFF
TRBV19,TRBJ1-5,NA,NA,TGTGCCAGTAAGGGGCAGGGATACAATCAGCCCCAGCATTTT,CASKGQGYNQPQHF
TRBV5-6,TRBJ1-1,NA,NA,TGTGCCAGCAGCTTGATGGGGGCCAAAAAATTGAACACTGAAGCTTTCTTT,CASSLMGAKKLNTEAFF
TRBV5-5,TRBJ1-3,NA,TRBD1,TGTGCCAGCACCCCGACAGGGAGGCATGGAAACACCATATATTTT,CASTPTGRHGNTIYF